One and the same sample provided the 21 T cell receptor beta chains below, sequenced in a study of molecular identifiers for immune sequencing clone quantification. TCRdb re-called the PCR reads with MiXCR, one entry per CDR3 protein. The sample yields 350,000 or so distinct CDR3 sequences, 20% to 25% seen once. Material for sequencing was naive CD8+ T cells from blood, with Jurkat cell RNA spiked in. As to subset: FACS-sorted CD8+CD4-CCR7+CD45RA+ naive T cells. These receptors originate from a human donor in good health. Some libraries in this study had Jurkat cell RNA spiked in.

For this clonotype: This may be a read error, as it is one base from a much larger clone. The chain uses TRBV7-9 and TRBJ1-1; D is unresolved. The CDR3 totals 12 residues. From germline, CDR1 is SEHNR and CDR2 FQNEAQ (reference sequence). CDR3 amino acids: CTSSLVQNEAFF. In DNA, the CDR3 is TGTACCAGCAGCTTAGTGCAGAATGAAGCTTTCTTT.

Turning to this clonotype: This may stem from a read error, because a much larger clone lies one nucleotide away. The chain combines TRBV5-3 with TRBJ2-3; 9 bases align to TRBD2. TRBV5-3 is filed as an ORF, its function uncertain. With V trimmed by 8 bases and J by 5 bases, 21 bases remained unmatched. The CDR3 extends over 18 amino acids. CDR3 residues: CASGLSLAGSSVVDTQYF. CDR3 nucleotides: TGTGCCAGCGGCTTGAGTCTAGCGGGGAGTTCCGTTGTAGATACGCAGTATTTT.

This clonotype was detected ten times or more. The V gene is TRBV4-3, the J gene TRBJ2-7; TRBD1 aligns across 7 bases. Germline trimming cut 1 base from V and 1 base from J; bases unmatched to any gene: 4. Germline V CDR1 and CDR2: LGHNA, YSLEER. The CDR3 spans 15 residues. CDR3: CASSQVVTGSYEQYF. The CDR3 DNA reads TGCGCCAGCAGCCAAGTCGTGACAGGGTCCTACGAGCAGTACTTC.

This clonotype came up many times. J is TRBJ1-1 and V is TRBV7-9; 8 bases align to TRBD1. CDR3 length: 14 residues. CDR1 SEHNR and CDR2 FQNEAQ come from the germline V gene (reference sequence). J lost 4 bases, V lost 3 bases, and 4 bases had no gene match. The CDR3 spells CASSLDRATTEAFF. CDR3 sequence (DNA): TGTGCCAGCAGCTTGGACAGGGCGACCACTGAAGCTTTCTTT.

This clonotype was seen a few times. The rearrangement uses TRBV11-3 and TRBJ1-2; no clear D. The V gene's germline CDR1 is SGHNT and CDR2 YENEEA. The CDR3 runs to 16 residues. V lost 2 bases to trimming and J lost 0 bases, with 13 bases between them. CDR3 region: CASSLPEIDPNYGYTF. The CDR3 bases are TGTGCCAGCAGCTTACCGGAAATCGACCCTAACTATGGCTACACCTTC.

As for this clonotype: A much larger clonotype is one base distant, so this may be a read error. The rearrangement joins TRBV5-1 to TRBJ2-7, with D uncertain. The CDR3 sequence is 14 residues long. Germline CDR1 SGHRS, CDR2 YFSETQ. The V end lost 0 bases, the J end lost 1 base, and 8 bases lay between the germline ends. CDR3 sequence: CASSLDSESYEQYF. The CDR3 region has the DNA TGCGCCAGCAGCTTGGACTCTGAATCCTACGAGCAGTACTTC.

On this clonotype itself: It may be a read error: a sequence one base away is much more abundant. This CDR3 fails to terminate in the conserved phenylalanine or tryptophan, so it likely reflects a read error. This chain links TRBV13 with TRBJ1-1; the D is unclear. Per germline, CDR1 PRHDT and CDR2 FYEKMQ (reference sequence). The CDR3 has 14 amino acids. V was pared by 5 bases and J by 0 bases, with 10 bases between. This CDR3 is CASSVRTMNTEAFL. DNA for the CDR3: TGTGCCAGCAGCGTTCGCACCATGAACACTGAAGCTTTCCTT.

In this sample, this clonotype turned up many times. The CDR3 DNA reads as TGTGCCAGCAGCCCCAGGGACCGACAAGAGACCCAGTACTTC. It specifies CASSPRDRQETQYF. The V and J genes are TRBV7-2 and TRBJ2-5, with D perhaps matching TRBD1 or TRBD2 (5 bases each). The V end lost 5 bases, the J end lost 2 bases, and 12 bases lay between the germline ends. Looked up from germline, CDR1 is SGHTA and CDR2 is FQGNSA. The CDR3 consists of 14 residues.

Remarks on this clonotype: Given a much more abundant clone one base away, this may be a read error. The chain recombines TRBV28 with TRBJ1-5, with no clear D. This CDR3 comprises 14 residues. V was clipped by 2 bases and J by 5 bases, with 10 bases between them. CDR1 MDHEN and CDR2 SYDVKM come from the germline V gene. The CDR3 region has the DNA TGTGCCAGCAGTTTAAATGTAGGCTATCAGCCCCAGCATTTT. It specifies CASSLNVGYQPQHF. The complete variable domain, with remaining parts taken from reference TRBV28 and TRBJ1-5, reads DVKVTQSSRYLVKRTGEKVFLECVQDMDHENMFWYRQDPGLGLRLIYFSYDVKMKEKGDIPEGYSVSREKKERFSLILESASTNQTSMYLCASSLNVGYQPQHFGDGTRLSIL.

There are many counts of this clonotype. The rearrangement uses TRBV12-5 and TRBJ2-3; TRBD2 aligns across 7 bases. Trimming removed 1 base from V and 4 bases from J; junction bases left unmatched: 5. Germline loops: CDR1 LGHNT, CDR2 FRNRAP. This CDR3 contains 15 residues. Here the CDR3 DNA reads TGTGCTAGTGGTTTGGGACTAGCATCGTCAGATACGCAGTATTTT. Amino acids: CASGLGLASSDTQYF.

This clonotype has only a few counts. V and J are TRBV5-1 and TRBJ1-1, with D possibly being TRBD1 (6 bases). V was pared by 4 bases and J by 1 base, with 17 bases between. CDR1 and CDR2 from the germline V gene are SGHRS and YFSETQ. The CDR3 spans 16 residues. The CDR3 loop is CASSPEGVRTNTEAFF. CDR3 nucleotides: TGCGCCAGCAGCCCGGAGGGGGTCCGCACGAACACTGAAGCTTTCTTT.

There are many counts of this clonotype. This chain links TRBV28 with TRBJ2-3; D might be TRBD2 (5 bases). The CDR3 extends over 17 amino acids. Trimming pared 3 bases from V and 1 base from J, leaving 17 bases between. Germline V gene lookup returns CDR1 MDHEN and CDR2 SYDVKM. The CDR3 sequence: CASSFGERLTGTDTQYF. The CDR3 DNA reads TGTGCCAGCAGTTTCGGGGAGCGGCTGACGGGCACAGATACGCAGTATTTT.

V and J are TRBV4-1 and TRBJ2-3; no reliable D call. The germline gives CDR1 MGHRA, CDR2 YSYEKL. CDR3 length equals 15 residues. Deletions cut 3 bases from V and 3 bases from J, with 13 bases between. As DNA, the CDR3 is TGCGCCAGCAGCCAGGAACGGACCCTAACAGATACGCAGTATTTT. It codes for CASSQERTLTDTQYF.

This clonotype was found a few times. CDR3 sequence (DNA): TGTGCCAGAGATAAAGTTCCGGGAATAGAAAGCAATCAGCCCCAGCATTTT. Protein: CARDKVPGIESNQPQHF. This rearrangement joins TRBV21-1 to TRBJ1-5. TRBV21-1 is a pseudogene. CDR3 length: 17 residues.

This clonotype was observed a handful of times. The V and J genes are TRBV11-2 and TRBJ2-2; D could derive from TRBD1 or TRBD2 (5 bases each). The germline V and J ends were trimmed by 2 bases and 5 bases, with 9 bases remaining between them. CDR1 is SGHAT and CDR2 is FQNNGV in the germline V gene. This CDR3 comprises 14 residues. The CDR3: CASSLWDLTGELFF. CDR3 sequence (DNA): TGTGCCAGCAGCTTATGGGACCTGACCGGGGAGCTGTTTTTT.

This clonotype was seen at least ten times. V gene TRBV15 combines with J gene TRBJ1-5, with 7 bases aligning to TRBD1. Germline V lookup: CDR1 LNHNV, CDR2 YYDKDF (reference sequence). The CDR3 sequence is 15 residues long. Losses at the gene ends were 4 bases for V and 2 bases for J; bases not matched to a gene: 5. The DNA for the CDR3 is TGTGCCACCAGCAAAGGGACAGTGGGCAATCAGCCCCAGCATTTT. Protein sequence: CATSKGTVGNQPQHF.

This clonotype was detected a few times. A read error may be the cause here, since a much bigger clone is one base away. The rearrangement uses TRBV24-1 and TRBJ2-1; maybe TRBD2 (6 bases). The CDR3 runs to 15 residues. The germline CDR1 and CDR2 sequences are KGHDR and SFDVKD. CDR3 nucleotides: TGTGCCACCAGTGAGGCGGGACCGTTAAACAATGAGCAGTCCTTC. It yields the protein CATSEAGPLNNEQSF.

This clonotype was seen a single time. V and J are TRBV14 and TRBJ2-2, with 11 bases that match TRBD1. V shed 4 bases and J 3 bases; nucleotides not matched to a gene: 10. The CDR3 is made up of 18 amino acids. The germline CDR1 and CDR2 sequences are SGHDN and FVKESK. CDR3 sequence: CASSLSIGTGGHTGELFF. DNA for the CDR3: TGTGCCAGCAGCCTTTCAATAGGGACAGGGGGACACACCGGGGAGCTGTTTTTT.

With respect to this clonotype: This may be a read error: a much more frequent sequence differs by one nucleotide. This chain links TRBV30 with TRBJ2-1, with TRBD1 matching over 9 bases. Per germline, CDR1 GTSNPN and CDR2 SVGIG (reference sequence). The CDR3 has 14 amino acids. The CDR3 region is CAWSGGTGHNEQLF. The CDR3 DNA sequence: TGTGCCTGGAGTGGGGGGACAGGGCACAATGAGCAGCTCTTC.

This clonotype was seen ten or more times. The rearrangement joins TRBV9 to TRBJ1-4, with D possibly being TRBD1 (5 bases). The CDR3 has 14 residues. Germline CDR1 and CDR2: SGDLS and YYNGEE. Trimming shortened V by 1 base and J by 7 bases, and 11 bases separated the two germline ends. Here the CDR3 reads CASSVSGLGEKLFF. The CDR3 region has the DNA TGTGCCAGCAGCGTATCAGGGTTGGGTGAAAAACTGTTTTTT.

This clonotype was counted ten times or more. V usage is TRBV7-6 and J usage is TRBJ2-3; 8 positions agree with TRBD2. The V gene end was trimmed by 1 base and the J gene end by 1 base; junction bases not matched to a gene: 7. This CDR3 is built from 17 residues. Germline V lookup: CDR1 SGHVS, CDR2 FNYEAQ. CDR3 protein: CASSLDHPAGGTDTQYF. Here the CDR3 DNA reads TGTGCCAGCAGCTTAGATCACCCAGCGGGGGGCACAGATACGCAGTATTTT.